The rows below give T cell receptor beta chains drawn from one sample of a study of early T cells in non-severe SARS-CoV-2 infection. A single record per CDR3 protein comes from TCRdb applying MiXCR to the 5' RACE reads. Altogether 70,000 to 85,000 distinct CDR3 sequences are present, 12% being singletons, with the ten largest covering approximately 2.5%. Sequenced: whole blood. The receptors were gathered from an adult who was a healthcare worker with PCR-confirmed SARS-CoV-2 infection or an uninfected control (not recorded which). The CDR3 runs from the conserved cysteine through the conserved F or W. The order of the fields is clone size, J gene, D gene, V gene, CDR3 DNA, CDR3 protein. The D gene is left open where the match is weak. Size values are once, few and many counts, or a class for expanded clones, and some rows have none.

. | TRBJ1-2 | . | TRBV7-9 | TGTGCCAGCAGCTTAGTCCAGTCCCGGAGCTACACCTTC | CASSLVQSRSYTF
many | TRBJ1-1 | . | TRBV18 | TGTGCCAGCTCCCCGCTCCAGGACACTGAAGCTTTCTTT | CASSPLQDTEAFF
many | TRBJ1-2 | . | TRBV19 | TGTGCCAGTAGTATACAGGGAGGCTACACCTTC | CASSIQGGYTF
many | TRBJ2-1 | TRBD2 | TRBV5-1 | TGCGCCAGCAGCTTGACAACTAGCGCAGGATCCTACAATGAGCAGTTCTTC | CASSLTTSAGSYNEQFF
. | TRBJ2-1 | . | TRBV5-5 | TGTGCCAGCAGCCCCGGGGCCAGGGGCGGAGGGAATGAGCAGTTCTTC | CASSPGARGGGNEQFF
many | TRBJ1-6 | . | TRBV18 | TGTGCCAGCTCACCATTAGGGTCGACGGAGGTGTGGCGGTCACCCCTCCACTTT | CASSPLGSTEVWRSPLHF
. | TRBJ1-3 | . | TRBV10-3 | TGTGCCATCAGTGCGATGGGGGGGAGCTCTGGAAACACCATATATTTT | CAISAMGGSSGNTIYF
many | TRBJ2-1 | . | TRBV7-9 | TGTGCCCACGATCAAGACAGACCAAACAATGAGCAGTTCTTC | CAHDQDRPNNEQFF
many | TRBJ2-1 | . | TRBV5-1 | TGCGCCAGCAGCTTGGGGGGTCTCAATGAGCAGTTCTTC | CASSLGGLNEQFF
. | TRBJ2-7 | TRBD1 | TRBV20-1 | TGCAGTGCGCCAGGACAGGTCCAGGACGAGCAGTACTTC | CSAPGQVQDEQYF
many | TRBJ2-7 | . | TRBV12-3/TRBV12-4 | TGTGCCAGCGGGCATCTGGAAGCCTACGAGCAGTACTTC | CASGHLEAYEQYF
. | TRBJ2-3 | TRBD1 | TRBV7-9 | TGTGCCAGCAGCTTAGGACAGGGGACGGCAGATACGCAGTATTTT | CASSLGQGTADTQYF
few | TRBJ2-1 | TRBD1 | TRBV7-2 | TGTGCCAGCAGCTTAACGACAGGGCCCTACAATGAGCAGTTCTTC | CASSLTTGPYNEQFF
. | TRBJ1-2 | TRBD1 | TRBV28 | TGCGCGGCGGGACAGCCTAACTATGGCTACACCTTC | CAAGQPNYGYTF
many | TRBJ2-5 | . | TRBV10-3 | TGTGCCATCAGGAAGGATCGGAGGGAGACCCAGTACTTC | CAIRKDRRETQYF
few | TRBJ1-2 | . | TRBV7-8 | TGTGCCAGCAGCTTAGCGATCACGGATTTTTATGGCTACACCTTC | CASSLAITDFYGYTF
. | TRBJ2-5 | TRBD2 | TRBV29-1 | TGCAGCGTTGCCCCGAGGCTAGCGGAAACCCAGTACTTC | CSVAPRLAETQYF
many | TRBJ1-6 | . | TRBV30 | TGTGCCTGGAGTAACTTGGGGGGAAGAAATAATTCACCCCTCCACTTT | CAWSNLGGRNNSPLHF
few | TRBJ1-1 | . | TRBV7-9 | TGTGCCAGCAGCTCACAACAGAACACTGAAGCTTTCTTT | CASSSQQNTEAFF
many | TRBJ1-6 | . | TRBV11-2 | TGTGCCAGCAGCTCTGTCCGCCGGGGGTATTCACCCCTCCACTTT | CASSSVRRGYSPLHF
. | TRBJ2-7 | . | TRBV3-1 | TGTGCCAGCAGCCGGACGAAGGCCGAGCAGTACTTC | CASSRTKAEQYF
many | TRBJ2-1 | . | TRBV9 | TGTGCCAGCAGCGTCGACGGCTCAAAGGGCGGTGAGCAGTTCTTC | CASSVDGSKGGEQFF
few | TRBJ2-5 | . | TRBV6-5 | TGTGCCAGCAGTTACGGGAATCAGTGGAAGACCCAGTACTTC | CASSYGNQWKTQYF
many | TRBJ2-1 | . | TRBV11-3 | TGTGCCAGCAGCTTAAGGTTGCGGGATGAGCAGTTCTTC | CASSLRLRDEQFF
few | TRBJ1-2 | TRBD1 | TRBV27 | TGTGCCAGCACACCCCAGGGGGGAGGGGCCTATGGCTACACCTTC | CASTPQGGGAYGYTF
many | TRBJ1-2 | TRBD1 | TRBV5-6 | TGTGCCAGCAGCTTGGAGGGGGCCACCACCTTC | CASSLEGATTF
few | TRBJ2-7 | . | TRBV10-3 | TGTGCCATCAGTGAGTCGGACGGCCTCCCCTACGAGCAGTACTTC | CAISESDGLPYEQYF
. | TRBJ2-5 | . | TRBV11-2 | TGTGCCAGCAGCTTAGGGGCCTCCGTGGCCCAGTACTTC | CASSLGASVAQYF
. | TRBJ1-6 | . | TRBV6-1 | TGTGCCAGCAGTGAAGCCGGGCCTTGGTTGGGTTCACCCCTCCACTTT | CASSEAGPWLGSPLHF
few | TRBJ1-1 | . | TRBV5-1 | TGCGCCAGCAGCGTAGGACCAGGCACTGAAGCTTTCTTT | CASSVGPGTEAFF
many | TRBJ1-1 | . | TRBV11-2 | TGTGCCAGCAGCTCACCCCGGGGAAGGTTGTTCTACACTGAAGCTTTCTTT | CASSSPRGRLFYTEAFF
few | TRBJ2-5 | TRBD2 | TRBV6-1 | TGTGCCAGCAGTGGCCCTAGCGGAGGGGAGACCCAGTACTTC | CASSGPSGGETQYF
. | TRBJ2-1 | TRBD2 | TRBV20-1 | TGCAGTGCCCGGGGGGGATTCTCCTACAATGAGCAGTTCTTC | CSARGGFSYNEQFF
few | TRBJ2-3 | . | TRBV29-1 | TGCAGCCTAAGGGGGGATTTGACAGATACGCAGTATTTT | CSLRGDLTDTQYF
few | TRBJ2-7 | . | TRBV29-1 | TGCAGCGTTTCCAGGGACTCCTACGAGCAGTACTTC | CSVSRDSYEQYF
many | TRBJ1-5 | . | TRBV18 | TGTGCCAGCTCACCTGGAACTAATCAGCCCCAGCATTTT | CASSPGTNQPQHF
many | TRBJ2-3 | . | TRBV7-3 | TGTGCCAGCAGCTTACTCACAGGAGTGGGGACCACAGATACGCAGTATTTT | CASSLLTGVGTTDTQYF
many | TRBJ2-4 | . | TRBV20-1 | TGCAGTGCTAGAATGGCAGGGTTAGCCAAAAACATTCAGTACTTC | CSARMAGLAKNIQYF